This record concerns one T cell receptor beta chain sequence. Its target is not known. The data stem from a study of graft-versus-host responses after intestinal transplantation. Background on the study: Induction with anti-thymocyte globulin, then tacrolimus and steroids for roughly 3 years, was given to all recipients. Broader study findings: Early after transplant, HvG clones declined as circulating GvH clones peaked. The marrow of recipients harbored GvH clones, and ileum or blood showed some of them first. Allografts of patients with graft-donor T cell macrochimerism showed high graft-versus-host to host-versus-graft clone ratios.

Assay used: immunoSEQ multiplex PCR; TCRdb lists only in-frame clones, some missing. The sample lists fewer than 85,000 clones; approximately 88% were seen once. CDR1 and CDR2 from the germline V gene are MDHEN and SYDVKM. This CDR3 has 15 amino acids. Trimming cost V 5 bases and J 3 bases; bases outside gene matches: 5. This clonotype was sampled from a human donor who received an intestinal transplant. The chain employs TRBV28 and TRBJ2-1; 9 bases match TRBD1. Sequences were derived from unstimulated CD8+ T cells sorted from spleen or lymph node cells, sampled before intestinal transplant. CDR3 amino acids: CASSTGQGLYNEQFF. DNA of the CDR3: TGTGCCAGCAGTACCGGACAGGGGCTCTACAATGAGCAGTTCTTC.